This T cell receptor (beta chain) derives from a study of T cells in tuberculosis. Looking at the study overall: Sequenced TCRs come from CD1B-GMM tetramer-binding T cells.

Germline values: CDR1 MNHEY, CDR2 SMNVEV (reference sequence). CDR3 length: 15 residues. V lost 3 bases and J 1 base, leaving 12 bases between the germline ends. Chain pairing is unknown; alpha and beta were sequenced separately. The method was immunoSEQ multiplex PCR; TCRdb's version includes in-frame clones alone and lacks a portion of them. This table holds about 88,000 clones, roughly 93% found once. Thawed, overnight-rested PBMC were stained with GMM-loaded CD1B tetramer, viability dye and anti-CD3, then sorted. The lipid loaded on the CD1B tetramers was C32 glucose monomycolate from Rhodococcus equi.

What was sequenced was CD1b-GMM tetramer-negative cells sorted from PBMCs. The chain carries TRBV27 and TRBJ1-1; D not resolved. The receptor was isolated from an adult woman with latent tuberculosis. The CDR3 sequence: CASSLGLTPNTEAFF. The CDR3 DNA is TGTGCCAGCAGTTTGGGCCTCACGCCGAACACTGAAGCTTTCTTT.